This entry lists 6 T cell receptor beta chains sequenced from one sample in a study of tumor and adjacent non-tumor tissue in lung cancer. The library came from three nested PCR rounds adapted from ARM-PCR protocols. Each CDR3 protein gets one entry after TCRdb re-called the multiplex PCR reads with MiXCR. The data hold about 100,000 distinct CDR3 sequences, with about 60% observed a single time. The template was RNA from unsorted bulk tissue. Distant lung tissue was collected more than 3 cm away from the tumor edge. Sequenced input: distant non-tumor lung tissue. These receptors all stem from a man aged 30 to 39 with non-small cell lung cancer.

The rearrangement uses TRBV6-5 and TRBJ2-2; unclear D gene. The germline V gene encodes CDR1 MNHEY and CDR2 SVGAGI. Trimming removed 6 bases from V and 0 bases from J, with 8 bases in between. This CDR3 is built from 14 residues. The CDR3 coding sequence is TGTGCCAGCAGCCCGGACCCGAACACCGGGGAGCTGTTTTTT. The encoded protein is CASSPDPNTGELFF.

Concerning this clonotype: One end of the junction varies from germline; a read error may be responsible. This rearrangement joins TRBV12-3 or TRBV12-4 to TRBJ2-1; TRBD2 agrees at 16 bases. The CDR3 totals 16 residues. Here the CDR3 reads CASSSGTSGGAHEQLF. The CDR3 DNA reads TGTGCCAGCAGTTCCGGGACTAGCGGGGGGGCGCATGAGCAGTTATTT.

This clonotype was seen once. The rearrangement links TRBV29-1 to TRBJ2-1; D is undetermined. CDR3 length: 11 residues. The germline gives CDR1 SQVTM, CDR2 ANQGSEA. Trimming pared 6 bases from V and 7 bases from J, leaving 10 bases between. The CDR3 sequence is CSVRLGNEQFF. CDR3 nucleotides: TGCAGCGTCCGATTAGGTAATGAGCAGTTCTTC.

J is TRBJ1-6 and V is TRBV6-6; 8 bases are shared with TRBD1. Per germline, CDR1 MNHNY and CDR2 SVGAGI (reference sequence). Unmatched junction bases numbered 16, after V lost 9 bases and J lost 9 bases. The CDR3 loop spans 16 amino acids. The CDR3 bases are TGTGCCAGGAGTCCAGACAGGACAGGGCGTGGTTCACCCCTCCACTTT. This translates into CARSPDRTGRGSPLHF.

The V call is TRBV29-1, the J call TRBJ1-3, with D possibly being TRBD1 (5 bases). V lost 3 bases, J lost 0 bases, and 15 bases lay in between. CDR1 SQVTM and CDR2 ANQGSEA come from the germline V gene. CDR3 size: 16 residues. CDR3 region: CSVEGMGPNSGNTIYF. CDR3 sequence (DNA): TGCAGCGTTGAGGGGATGGGGCCAAACTCTGGAAACACCATATATTTT.

As regards this clonotype: An end of the junction differs from the germline gene, which may be a read error. This chain connects TRBV29-1 to TRBJ1-2, with 7 positions matching TRBD1. This CDR3 is built from 12 residues. Per the germline V gene, CDR1 is SQVTM and CDR2 is ANQGSEA. The DNA of the CDR3 is TGCAGTGTTGAAGATCAGGGGGGTGGCCACACCTTC. This translates into CSVEDQGGGHTF. Full variable domain (rest looked up from reference TRBV29-1 and TRBJ1-2): SAVISQKPSRDICQRGTSLTIQCQVDSQVTMMFWYRQQPGQSLTLIATANQGSEATYESGFVIDKFPISRPNLTFSTLTVSNMSPEDSSIYLCSVEDQGGGHTFGSGTRLTVV.